This TCR beta chain was sequenced during a study of molecular identifiers for immune sequencing clone quantification. Study summary: RNA, taken in replicates from approximately 20,000 or 100,000 naive CD8 cells, was split five ways, with four sequenced. Findings of the study overall: Whereas clones above 20 RNA copies held under 1% of naive-cell molecules, they held over 98% of effector molecules.

With 10%, 30% or 50% of RNA, roughly 18,000 to 1,100,000 naive CD8 T cells were sequenced. The sample holds many counts of this clonotype. The antigen remains undetermined. It was with previously described methods and listed TCR primers that bulk TCR libraries were made. TCRdb re-called the PCR reads through MiXCR, storing one row per CDR3 protein. Among 400,000 to 600,000 distinct CDR3 sequences listed, 20% to 25% were seen once. CDR3 size: 11 residues. Germline lookup yields CDR1 MNHEY and CDR2 SVGEGT. V was cut by 1 base and J by 10 bases, with 7 bases left in between. This sequence joins TRBV6-2 or TRBV6-3 and TRBJ1-1; no clear D gene. The sample was naive CD8+ T cells from blood, with Jurkat cell RNA spiked in. Subset: FACS-sorted CD8+CD4-CCR7+CD45RA+ naive T cells. This clonotype was obtained from a human donor in good health. Some libraries in this study had Jurkat cell RNA spiked in. CDR3 in DNA: TGTGCCAGCAGTTACTACGGGAGAGCTTTCTTT. Its protein product is CASSYYGRAFF.